This entry lists 9 T cell receptor beta chains sequenced from one sample in a study of T cells in Graves' hyperthyroidism and ophthalmopathy. Authors of the study amplified TCR beta CDR3 regions from RNA transcripts. TCR CDR3 underwent first-round RT-PCR with the HTBI primer set. TCRdb reprocessed the multiplex PCR reads via MiXCR and lists one record per CDR3 protein. The table has about half a million distinct CDR3 sequences, about 16% seen once; the top ten hold approximately 32%. The sequencing input was blood. These receptors originate from a woman aged 25-40 years with Graves' ophthalmopathy.

This clonotype turned up a few times. V and J are TRBV6-1 and TRBJ2-3; TRBD1 is a possible D gene (6 bases). Germline assignment: CDR1 MNHNS and CDR2 SASEGT. The CDR3 runs to 16 residues. V lost 0 bases, J lost 5 bases, and 15 bases lay in between. The CDR3 here is CASSEAHKGQKDTQYF. The CDR3 coding sequence is TGTGCCAGCAGTGAAGCCCACAAAGGACAGAAAGATACGCAGTATTTT.

In DNA, the CDR3 is TGTGCCAGCAGCTCCGGACTAGCGGGGCGGGCCGGGGAGCTGTTTTTT. This gives the protein CASSSGLAGRAGELFF. J is TRBJ2-2 and V is TRBV3-1; TRBD2 aligns across 12 bases. After removal of 5 bases from V and 6 bases from J, the junction contained 7 bases not matched to a gene. The germline V gene encodes CDR1 LGHDT and CDR2 YNNKEL (reference sequence). The CDR3 is 16 amino acids.

The rearrangement uses TRBV6-4 and TRBJ1-6, with D possibly TRBD1 on 6 matching bases. The CDR3 is made up of 14 amino acids. CDR1 is MRHNA, CDR2 SNTAGT, per germline. Trimming removed 6 bases at V and 2 bases at J, with 8 bases between. The CDR3 here is CASSRTAYNSPLHF. The CDR3 bases are TGTGCCAGCAGCCGGACAGCCTATAATTCACCCCTCCACTTT.

The chain joins TRBV5-6 to TRBJ2-5, with 7 bases fitting TRBD1. CDR3 length: 15 amino acids. Germline trimming cut 5 bases from V and 2 bases from J; bases unmatched to any gene: 9. The V gene's germline CDR1 is SGHDT and CDR2 YYEEEE. The CDR3 bases are TGTGCCAGCAGTCGGACCCGGGACAGACAAGAGACCCAGTACTTC. This translates into CASSRTRDRQETQYF. Filled out from reference TRBV5-6 and TRBJ2-5, the complete variable domain reads DAGVTQSPTHLIKTRGQQVTLRCSPKSGHDTVSWYQQALGQGPQFIFQYYEEEERQRGNFPDRFSGHQFPNYSSELNVNALLLGDSALYLCASSRTRDRQETQYFGPGTRLLVL.

The chain links TRBV27 to TRBJ1-6; a weak D match, TRBD1 (6 bases). V lost 6 bases, J lost 2 bases, and 11 bases lay in between. Germline CDR1 MNHEY, CDR2 SMNVEV (reference sequence). This CDR3 has 15 amino acids. This CDR3 reads CASSPRGPYNSPLHF. CDR3 bases: TGTGCCAGCAGCCCCCGGGGGCCCTATAATTCACCCCTCCACTTT.

This rearrangement joins TRBV20-1 to TRBJ2-3; 14 positions agree with TRBD2. The length of the CDR3 is 16 residues. With V trimmed by 6 bases and J by 4 bases, 9 bases remained unmatched. CDR1 DFQATT and CDR2 SNEGSKA come from the germline V gene (reference sequence). The CDR3 DNA is TGCAGTGCCGCAACGGGACTAGCGGGAGCCCCAGATACGCAGTATTTT. Translating it yields CSAATGLAGAPDTQYF.

This clonotype was seen at least ten times. The chain carries TRBV7-9 and TRBJ2-1; the D is unclear. The V gene's germline CDR1 is SEHNR and CDR2 FQNEAQ (reference sequence). The CDR3 runs 12 residues. Between the trimmed V and J ends, which lost 4 bases and 10 bases, there was a span of 11 bases. CDR3 nucleotides: TGTGCCAGCAGCTCTTACTACACCGAGCAGTTCTTC. This codes for CASSSYYTEQFF.

V usage is TRBV18 and J usage is TRBJ1-4; D not resolved. Looked up from germline, CDR1 is KGHSH and CDR2 is LQKENI. Trimming cost V 2 bases and J 8 bases, with 18 bases left between them. The length of the CDR3 is 16 residues. CDR3 sequence reads: CASSPIHGEPREKLFF. As DNA, the CDR3 is TGTGCCAGCTCACCAATACATGGAGAACCGAGAGAAAAACTGTTTTTT. Using reference TRBV18 and TRBJ1-4 for the parts outside the CDR3, the full variable domain is NAGVMQNPRHLVRRRGQEARLRCSPMKGHSHVYWYRQLPEEGLKFMVYLQKENIIDESGMPKERFSAEFPKEGPSILRIQQVVRGDSAAYFCASSPIHGEPREKLFFGSGTQLSVL.

In this sample, this clonotype turned up many times. The chain is built from TRBV7-2 and TRBJ2-1, with 8 bases fitting TRBD2. Trimming took 5 bases from V and 7 from J; bases not matched to a gene: 10. CDR1 SGHTA and CDR2 FQGNSA come from the germline V gene. The CDR3 is 15 residues long. The CDR3 loop reads CASSLVRTSNNEQFF. As DNA, the CDR3 is TGTGCCAGCAGCCTGGTCCGGACTAGCAATAATGAGCAGTTCTTC.